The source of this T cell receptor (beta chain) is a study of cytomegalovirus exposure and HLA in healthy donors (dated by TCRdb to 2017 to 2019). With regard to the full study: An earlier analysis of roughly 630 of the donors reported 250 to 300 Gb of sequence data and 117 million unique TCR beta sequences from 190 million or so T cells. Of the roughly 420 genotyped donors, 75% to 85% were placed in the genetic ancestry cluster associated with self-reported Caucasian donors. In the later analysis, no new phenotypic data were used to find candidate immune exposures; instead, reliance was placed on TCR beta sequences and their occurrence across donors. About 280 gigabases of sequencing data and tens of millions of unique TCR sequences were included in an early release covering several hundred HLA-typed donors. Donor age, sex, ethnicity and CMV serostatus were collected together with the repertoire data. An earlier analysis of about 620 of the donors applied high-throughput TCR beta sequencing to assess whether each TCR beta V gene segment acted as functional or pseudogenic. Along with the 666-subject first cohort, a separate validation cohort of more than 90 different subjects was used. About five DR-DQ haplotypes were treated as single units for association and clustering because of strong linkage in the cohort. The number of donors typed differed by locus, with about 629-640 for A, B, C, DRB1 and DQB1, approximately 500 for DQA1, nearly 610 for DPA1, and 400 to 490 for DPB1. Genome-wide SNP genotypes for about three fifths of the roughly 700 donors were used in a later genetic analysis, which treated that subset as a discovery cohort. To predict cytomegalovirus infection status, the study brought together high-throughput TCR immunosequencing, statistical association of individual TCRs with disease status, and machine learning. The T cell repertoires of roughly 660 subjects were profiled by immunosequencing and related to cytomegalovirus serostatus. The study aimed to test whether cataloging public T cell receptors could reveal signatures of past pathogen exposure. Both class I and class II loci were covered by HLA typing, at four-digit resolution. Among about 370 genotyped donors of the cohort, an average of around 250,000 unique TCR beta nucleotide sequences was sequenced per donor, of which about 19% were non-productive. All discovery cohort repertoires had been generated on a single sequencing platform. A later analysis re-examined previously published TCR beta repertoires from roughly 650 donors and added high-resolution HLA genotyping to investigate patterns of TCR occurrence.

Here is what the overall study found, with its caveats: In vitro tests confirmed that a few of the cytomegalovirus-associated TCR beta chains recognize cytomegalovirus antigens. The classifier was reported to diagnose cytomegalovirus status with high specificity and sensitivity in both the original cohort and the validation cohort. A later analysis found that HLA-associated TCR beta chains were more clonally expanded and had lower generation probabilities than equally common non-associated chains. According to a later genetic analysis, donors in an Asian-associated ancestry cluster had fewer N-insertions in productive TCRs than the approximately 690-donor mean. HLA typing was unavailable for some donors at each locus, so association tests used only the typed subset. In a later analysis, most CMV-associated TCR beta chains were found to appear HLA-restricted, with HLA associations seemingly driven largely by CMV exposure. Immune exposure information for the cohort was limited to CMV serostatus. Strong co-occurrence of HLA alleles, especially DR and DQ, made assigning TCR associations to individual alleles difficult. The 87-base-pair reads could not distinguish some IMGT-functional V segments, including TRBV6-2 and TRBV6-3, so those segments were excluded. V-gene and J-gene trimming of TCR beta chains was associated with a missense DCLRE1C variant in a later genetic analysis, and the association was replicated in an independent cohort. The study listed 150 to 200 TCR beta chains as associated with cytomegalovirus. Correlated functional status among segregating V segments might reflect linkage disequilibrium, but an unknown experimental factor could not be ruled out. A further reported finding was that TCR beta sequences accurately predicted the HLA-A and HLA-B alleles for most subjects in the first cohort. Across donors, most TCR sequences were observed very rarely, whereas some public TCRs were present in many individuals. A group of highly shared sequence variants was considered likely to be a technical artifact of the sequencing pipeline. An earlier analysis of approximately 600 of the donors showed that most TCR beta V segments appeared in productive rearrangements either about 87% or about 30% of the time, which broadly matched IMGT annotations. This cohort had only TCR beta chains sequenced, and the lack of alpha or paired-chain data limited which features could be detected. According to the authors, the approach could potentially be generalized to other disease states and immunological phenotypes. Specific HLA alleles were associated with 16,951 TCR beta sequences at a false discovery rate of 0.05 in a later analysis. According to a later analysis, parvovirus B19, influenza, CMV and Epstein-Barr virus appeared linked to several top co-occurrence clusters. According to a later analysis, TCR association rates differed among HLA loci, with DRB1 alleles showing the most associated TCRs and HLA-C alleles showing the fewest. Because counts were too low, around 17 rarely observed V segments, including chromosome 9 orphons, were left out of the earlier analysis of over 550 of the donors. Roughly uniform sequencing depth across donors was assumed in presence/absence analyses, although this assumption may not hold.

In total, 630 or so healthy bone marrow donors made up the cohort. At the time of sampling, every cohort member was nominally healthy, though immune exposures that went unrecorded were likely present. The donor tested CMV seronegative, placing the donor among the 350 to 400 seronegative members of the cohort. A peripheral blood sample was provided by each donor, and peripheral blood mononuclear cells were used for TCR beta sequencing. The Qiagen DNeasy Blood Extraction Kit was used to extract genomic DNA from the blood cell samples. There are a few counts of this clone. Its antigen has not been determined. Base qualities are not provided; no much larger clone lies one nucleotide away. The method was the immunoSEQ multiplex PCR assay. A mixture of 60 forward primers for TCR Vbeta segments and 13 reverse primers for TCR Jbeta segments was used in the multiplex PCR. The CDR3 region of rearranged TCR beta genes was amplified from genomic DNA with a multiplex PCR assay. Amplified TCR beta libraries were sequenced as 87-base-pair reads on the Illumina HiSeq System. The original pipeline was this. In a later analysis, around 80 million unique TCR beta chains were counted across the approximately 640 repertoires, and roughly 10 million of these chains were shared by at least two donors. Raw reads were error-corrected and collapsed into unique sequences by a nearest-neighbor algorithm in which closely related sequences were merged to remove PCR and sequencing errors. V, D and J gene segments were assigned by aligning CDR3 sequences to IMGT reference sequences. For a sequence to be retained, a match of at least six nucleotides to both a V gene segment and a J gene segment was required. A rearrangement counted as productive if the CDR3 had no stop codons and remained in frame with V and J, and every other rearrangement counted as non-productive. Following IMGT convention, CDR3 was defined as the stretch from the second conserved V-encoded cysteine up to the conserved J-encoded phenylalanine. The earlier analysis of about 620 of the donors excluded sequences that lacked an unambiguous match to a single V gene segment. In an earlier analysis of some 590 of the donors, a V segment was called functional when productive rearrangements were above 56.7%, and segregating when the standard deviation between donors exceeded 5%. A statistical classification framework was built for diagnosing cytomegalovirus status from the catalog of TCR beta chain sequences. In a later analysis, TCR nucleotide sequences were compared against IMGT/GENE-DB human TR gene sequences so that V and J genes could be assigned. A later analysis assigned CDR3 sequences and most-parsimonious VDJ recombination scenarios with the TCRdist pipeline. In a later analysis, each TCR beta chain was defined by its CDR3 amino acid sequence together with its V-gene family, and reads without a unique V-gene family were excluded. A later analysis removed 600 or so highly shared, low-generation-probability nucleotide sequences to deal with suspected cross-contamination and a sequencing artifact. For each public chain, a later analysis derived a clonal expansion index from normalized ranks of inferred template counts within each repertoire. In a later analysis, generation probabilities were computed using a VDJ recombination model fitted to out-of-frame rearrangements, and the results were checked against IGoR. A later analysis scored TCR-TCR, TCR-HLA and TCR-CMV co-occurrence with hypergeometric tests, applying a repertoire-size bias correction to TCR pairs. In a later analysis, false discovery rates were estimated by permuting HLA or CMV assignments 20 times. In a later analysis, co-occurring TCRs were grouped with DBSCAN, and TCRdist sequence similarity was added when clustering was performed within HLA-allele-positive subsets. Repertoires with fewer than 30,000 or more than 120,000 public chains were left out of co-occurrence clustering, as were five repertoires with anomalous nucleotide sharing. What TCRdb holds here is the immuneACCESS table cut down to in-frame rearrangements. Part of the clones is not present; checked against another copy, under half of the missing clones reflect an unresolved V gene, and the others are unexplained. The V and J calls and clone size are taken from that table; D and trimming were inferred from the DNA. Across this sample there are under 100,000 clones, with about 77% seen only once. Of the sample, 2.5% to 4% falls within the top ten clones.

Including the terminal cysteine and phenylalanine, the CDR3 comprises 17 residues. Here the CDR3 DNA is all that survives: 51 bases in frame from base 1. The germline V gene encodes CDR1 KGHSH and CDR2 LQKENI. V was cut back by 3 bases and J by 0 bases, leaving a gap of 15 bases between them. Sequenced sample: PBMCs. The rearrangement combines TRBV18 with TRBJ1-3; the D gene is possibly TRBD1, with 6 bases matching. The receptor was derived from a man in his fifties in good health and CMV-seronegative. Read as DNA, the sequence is TGTGCCAGCTCACCGACTATTACAGGGACCTCTGGAAACACCATATATTTT. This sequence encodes CASSPTITGTSGNTIYF.